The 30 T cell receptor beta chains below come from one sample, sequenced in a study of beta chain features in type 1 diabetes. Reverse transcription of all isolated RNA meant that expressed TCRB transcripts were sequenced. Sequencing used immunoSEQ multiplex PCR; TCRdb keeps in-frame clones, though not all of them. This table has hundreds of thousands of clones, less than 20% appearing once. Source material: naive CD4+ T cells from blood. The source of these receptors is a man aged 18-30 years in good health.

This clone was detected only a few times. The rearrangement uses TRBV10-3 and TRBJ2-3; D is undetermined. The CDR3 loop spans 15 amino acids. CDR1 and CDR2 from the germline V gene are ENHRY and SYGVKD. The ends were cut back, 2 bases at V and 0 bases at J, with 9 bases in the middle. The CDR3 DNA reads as TGTGCCATCAGTGAGAGGACGCCTAGCACAGATACGCAGTATTTT. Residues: CAISERTPSTDTQYF.

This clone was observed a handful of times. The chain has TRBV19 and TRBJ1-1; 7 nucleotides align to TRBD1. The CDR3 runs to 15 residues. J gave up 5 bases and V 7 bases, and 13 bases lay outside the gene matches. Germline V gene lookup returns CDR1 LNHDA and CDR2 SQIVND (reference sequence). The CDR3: CASNHPPGGRTEAFF. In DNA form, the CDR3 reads TGTGCCAGTAACCACCCCCCAGGGGGACGGACTGAAGCTTTCTTT.

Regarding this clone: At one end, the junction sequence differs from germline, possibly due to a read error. For the CDR3, the DNA is TGTGCCAGCAGCTTAATGGGGAGGGTGCACTTC. It specifies CASSLMGRVHF. This chain joins TRBV7-3 and TRBJ2-7, with 7 bases identical to TRBD2. The CDR3 is made up of 11 amino acids. Germline assignment: CDR1 SGHTA and CDR2 FQGTGA.

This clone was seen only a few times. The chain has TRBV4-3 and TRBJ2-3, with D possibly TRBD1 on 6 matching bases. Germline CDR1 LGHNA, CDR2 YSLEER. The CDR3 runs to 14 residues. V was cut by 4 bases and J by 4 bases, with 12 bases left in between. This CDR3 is CASSRGTKADTQYF. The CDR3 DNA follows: TGCGCCAGCAGCCGTGGGACAAAGGCAGATACGCAGTATTTT.

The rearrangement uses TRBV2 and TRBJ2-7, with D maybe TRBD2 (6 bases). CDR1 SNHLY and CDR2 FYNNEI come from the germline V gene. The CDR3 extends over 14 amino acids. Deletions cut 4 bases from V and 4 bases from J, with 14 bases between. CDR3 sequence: CASSAGTWAYEQYF. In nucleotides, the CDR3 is TGTGCCAGCAGTGCGGGGACTTGGGCTTACGAGCAGTACTTC.

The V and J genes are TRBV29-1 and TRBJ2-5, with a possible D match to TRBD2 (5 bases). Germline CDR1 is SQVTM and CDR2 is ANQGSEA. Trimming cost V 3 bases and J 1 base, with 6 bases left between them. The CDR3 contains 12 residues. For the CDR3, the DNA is TGCAGCGTTGAGAGGGCCCAAGAGACCCAGTACTTC. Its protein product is CSVERAQETQYF.

CDR3: CASSFPGQGSLGYGYTF. Written as DNA, the CDR3 is TGTGCCAGCAGTTTCCCGGGACAGGGGTCACTCGGCTATGGCTACACCTTC. The chain uses TRBV28 and TRBJ1-2; 10 nucleotides align to TRBD1. V trimming: 3 bases; J trimming: 4 bases; junction bases outside the gene matches: 11. The CDR3 sequence is 17 residues long. Germline loops: CDR1 MDHEN, CDR2 SYDVKM.

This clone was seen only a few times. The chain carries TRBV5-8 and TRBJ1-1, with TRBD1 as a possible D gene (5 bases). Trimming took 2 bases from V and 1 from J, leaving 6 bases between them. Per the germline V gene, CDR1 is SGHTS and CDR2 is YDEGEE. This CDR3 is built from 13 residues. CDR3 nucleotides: TGTGCCAGCAGCTTAACAGGGAACACTGAAGCTTTCTTT. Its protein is CASSLTGNTEAFF.

The CDR3 loop reads CASSQEGRFNEKLFF. CDR3 nucleotides: TGTGCCAGCAGCCAAGAAGGGAGATTTAATGAAAAACTGTTTTTT. V usage is TRBV4-2 and J usage is TRBJ1-4; D is ambiguous. The CDR3 contains 15 residues. V was shortened by 0 bases and J by 4 bases, with 9 bases between the two germline ends. Germline V CDR1 and CDR2: LGHNA, YNFKEQ.

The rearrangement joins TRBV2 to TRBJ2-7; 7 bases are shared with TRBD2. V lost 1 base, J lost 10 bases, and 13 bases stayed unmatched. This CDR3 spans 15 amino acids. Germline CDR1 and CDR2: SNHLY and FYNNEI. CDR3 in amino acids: CASSEGGLPNTSQYF. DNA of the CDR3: TGTGCCAGCAGTGAAGGGGGACTACCCAATACCTCACAGTACTTC.

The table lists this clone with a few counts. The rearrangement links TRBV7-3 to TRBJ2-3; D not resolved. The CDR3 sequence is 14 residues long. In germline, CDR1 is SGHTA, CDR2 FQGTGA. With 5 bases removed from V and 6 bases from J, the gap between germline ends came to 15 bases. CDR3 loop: CASSRLRGPDTQYF. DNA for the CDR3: TGTGCCAGCAGCCGACTGCGCGGCCCGGATACGCAGTATTTT. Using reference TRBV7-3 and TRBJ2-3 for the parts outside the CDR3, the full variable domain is GAGVSQTPSNKVTEKGKYVELRCDPISGHTALYWYRQSLGQGPEFLIYFQGTGAADDSGLPNDRFFAVRPEGSVSTLKIQRTERGDSAVYLCASSRLRGPDTQYFGPGTRLTVL.

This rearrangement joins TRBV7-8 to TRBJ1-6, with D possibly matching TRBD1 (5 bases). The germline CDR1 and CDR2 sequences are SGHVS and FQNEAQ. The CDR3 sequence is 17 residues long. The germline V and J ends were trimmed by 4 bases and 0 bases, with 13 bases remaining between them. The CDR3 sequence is CASSSTVFSSYNSPLHF. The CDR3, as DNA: TGTGCCAGCAGCTCGACAGTCTTCAGCTCCTATAATTCACCCCTCCACTTT.

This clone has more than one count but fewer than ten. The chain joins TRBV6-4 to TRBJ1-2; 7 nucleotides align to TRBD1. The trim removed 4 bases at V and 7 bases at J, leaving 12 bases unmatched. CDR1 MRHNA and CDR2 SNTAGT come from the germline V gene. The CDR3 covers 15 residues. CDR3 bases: TGTGCCAGCAGTGGGTCTCCGACAGGGACGGGTGGCTACACCTTC. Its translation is CASSGSPTGTGGYTF.

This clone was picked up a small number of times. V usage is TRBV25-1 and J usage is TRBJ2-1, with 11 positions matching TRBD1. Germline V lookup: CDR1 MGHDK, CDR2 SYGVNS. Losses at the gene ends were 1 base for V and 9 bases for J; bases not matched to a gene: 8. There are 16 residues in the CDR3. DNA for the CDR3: TGTGCCAGCAGTGAATTTGGACAGGGGGCTTCGGGTGAGCAGTTCTTC. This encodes CASSEFGQGASGEQFF.

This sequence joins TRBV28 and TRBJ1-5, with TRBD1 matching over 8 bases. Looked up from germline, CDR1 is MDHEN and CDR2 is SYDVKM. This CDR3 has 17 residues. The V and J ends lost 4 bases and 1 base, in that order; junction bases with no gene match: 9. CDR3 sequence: CASSWAGRGQSNQPQHF. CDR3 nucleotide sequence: TGTGCCAGCAGTTGGGCCGGCAGGGGGCAGAGCAATCAGCCCCAGCATTTT.

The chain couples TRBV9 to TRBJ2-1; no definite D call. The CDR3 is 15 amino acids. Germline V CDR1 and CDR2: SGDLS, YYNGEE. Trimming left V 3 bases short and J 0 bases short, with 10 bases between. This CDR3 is CASSGHSHSYNEQFF. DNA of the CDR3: TGTGCCAGCAGCGGACACAGCCACTCCTACAATGAGCAGTTCTTC.

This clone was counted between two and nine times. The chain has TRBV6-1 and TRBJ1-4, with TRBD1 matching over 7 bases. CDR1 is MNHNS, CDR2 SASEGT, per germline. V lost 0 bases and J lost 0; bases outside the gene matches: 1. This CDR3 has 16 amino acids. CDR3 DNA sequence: TGTGCCAGCAGTGAAGCTGGGACAGCAACTAATGAAAAACTGTTTTTT. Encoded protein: CASSEAGTATNEKLFF.

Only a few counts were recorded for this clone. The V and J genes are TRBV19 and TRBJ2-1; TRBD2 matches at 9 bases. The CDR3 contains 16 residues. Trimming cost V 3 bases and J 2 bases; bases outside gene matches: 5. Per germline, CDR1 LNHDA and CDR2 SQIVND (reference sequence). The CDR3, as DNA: TGTGCCAGTAGTATGCGGCTAGCGGGAACCTACAATGAGCAGTTCTTC. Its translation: CASSMRLAGTYNEQFF.

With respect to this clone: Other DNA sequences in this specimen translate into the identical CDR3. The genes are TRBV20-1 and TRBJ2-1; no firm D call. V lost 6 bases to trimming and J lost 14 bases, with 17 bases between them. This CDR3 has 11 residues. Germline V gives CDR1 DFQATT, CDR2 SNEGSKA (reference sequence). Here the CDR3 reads CSAANPGEEFF. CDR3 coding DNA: TGCAGTGCCGCGAATCCAGGAGAGGAGTTCTTC.

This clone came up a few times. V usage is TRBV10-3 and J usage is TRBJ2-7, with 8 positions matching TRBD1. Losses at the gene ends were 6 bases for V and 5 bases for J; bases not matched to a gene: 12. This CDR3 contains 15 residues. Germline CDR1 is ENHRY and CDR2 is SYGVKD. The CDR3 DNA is TGTGCCATCAGCGCTCTTCAGGGGGCCAAGGACGAGCAGTACTTC. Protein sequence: CAISALQGAKDEQYF.

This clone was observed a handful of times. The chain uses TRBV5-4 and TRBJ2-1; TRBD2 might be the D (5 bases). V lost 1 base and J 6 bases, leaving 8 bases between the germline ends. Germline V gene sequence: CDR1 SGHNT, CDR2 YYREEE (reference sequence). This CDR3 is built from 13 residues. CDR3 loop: CASSLRGSNEQFF. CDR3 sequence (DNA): TGTGCCAGCAGCTTGCGGGGAAGCAATGAGCAGTTCTTC. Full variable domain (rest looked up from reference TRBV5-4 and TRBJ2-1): ETGVTQSPTHLIKTRGQQVTLRCSSQSGHNTVSWYQQALGQGPQFIFQYYREEENGRGNFPPRFSGLQFPNYSSELNVNALELDDSALYLCASSLRGSNEQFFGPGTRLTVL.

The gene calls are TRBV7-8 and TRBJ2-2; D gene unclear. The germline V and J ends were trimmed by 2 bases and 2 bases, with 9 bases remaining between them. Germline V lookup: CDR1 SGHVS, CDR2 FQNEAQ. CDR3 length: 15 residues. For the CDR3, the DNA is TGTGCCAGCAGCTTAAGGCGAACCAACACCGGGGAGCTGTTTTTT. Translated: CASSLRRTNTGELFF. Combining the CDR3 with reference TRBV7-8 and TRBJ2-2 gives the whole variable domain GAGVSQSPRYKVAKRGQDVALRCDPISGHVSLFWYQQALGQGPEFLTYFQNEAQLDKSGLPSDRFFAERPEGSVSTLKIQRTQQEDSAVYLCASSLRRTNTGELFFGEGSRLTVL.

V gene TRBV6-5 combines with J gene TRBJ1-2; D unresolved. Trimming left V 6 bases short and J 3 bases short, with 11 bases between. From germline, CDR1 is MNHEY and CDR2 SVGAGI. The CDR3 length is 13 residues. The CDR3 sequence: CASRVDTYYGYTF. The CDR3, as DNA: TGTGCCAGCAGAGTCGACACCTACTATGGCTACACCTTC.

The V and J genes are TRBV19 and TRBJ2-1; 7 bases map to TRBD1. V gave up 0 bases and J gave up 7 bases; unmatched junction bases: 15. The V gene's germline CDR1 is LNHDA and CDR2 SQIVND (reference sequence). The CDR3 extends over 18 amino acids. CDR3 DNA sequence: TGTGCCAGTAGTATAGATCCGTCTGAGATTAGGGGGCGGAATGAGCAGTTCTTC. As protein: CASSIDPSEIRGRNEQFF.

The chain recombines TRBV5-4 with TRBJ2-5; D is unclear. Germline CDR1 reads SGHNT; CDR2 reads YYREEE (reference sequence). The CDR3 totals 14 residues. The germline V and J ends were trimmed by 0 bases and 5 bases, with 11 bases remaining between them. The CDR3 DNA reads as TGTGCCAGCAGCTTGGTTCCCGATGTCGAGACCCAGTACTTC. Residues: CASSLVPDVETQYF.

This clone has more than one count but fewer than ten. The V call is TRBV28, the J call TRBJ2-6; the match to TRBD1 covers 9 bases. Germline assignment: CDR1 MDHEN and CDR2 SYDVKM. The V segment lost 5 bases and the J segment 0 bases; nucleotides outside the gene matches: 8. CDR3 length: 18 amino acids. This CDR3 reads CASSLPGTGSSGANVLTF. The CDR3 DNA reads TGTGCCAGCAGTCTCCCCGGGACAGGGTCCTCTGGGGCCAACGTCCTGACTTTC.

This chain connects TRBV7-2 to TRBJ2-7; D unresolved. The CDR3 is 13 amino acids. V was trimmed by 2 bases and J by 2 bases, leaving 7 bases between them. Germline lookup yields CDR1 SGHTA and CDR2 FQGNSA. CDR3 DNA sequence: TGTGCCAGCAGCTTAAATTCGGCCTACGAGCAGTACTTC. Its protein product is CASSLNSAYEQYF.

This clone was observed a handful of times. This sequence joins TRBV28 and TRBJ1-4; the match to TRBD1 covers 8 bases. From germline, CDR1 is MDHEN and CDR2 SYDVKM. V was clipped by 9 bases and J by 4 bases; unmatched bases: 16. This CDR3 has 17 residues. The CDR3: CASDTGGIRGSNEKLFF. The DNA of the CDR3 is TGTGCCAGTGATACAGGGGGGATCAGAGGAAGTAATGAAAAACTGTTTTTT.

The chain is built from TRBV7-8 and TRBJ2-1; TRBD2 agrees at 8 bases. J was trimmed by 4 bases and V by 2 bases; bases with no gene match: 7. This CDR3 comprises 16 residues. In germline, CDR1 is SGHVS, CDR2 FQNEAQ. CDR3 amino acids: CASSLKGSGVYNEQFF. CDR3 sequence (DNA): TGTGCCAGCAGCTTAAAGGGTAGCGGGGTATACAATGAGCAGTTCTTC.

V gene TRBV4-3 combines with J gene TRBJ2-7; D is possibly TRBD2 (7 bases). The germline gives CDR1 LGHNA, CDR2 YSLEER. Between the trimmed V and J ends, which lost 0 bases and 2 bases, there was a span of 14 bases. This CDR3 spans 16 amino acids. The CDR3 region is CASSQDGAGATYEQYF. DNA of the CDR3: TGCGCCAGCAGCCAAGATGGCGCGGGGGCTACCTACGAGCAGTACTTC.